This T cell receptor (beta chain) was sequenced during a study of sequential checkpoint blockade in melanoma. Overall study: Each arm's sequence ended with maintenance nivolumab.

The CDR3 covers 13 residues. Germline V gives CDR1 MDHEN, CDR2 SYDVKM. Trimming cost V 0 bases and J 3 bases, with 5 bases left between them. This table comes from immunoSEQ multiplex PCR, and its TCRdb copy is limited to in-frame clones, with some not included. The sample records fewer than 35,000 clones, roughly 76% being singletons. Stated treatment: randomized to nivolumab then ipilimumab (arm A) or the reverse (arm B). The clonotype originates from a human donor with melanoma. The material was CD8+ T cells sorted from blood (inferred from file names), obtained from a patient given nivolumab and ipilimumab in sequence. The rearrangement links TRBV28 to TRBJ1-2; no reliable D call. CDR3 residues: CASSLWGDYGYTF. The CDR3 coding sequence is TGTGCCAGCAGTTTATGGGGCGACTATGGCTACACCTTC.